The 3 T cell receptor beta chains given below trace back to one sample, sequenced in a study of glioma-infiltrating T cells after dendritic cell vaccination. Some clones are missing from TCRdb's copy, which holds only in-frame ones; the method was immunoSEQ multiplex PCR. The data show about 96,000 clones, with around three quarters seen just once and roughly 5.6% held by the top ten. Sequencing was performed on blood, taken before dendritic cell vaccination. The source is a human donor with glioblastoma.

This chain uses TRBV29-1 with TRBJ1-2; D remains unclear. Trimming stripped 4 bases from V and 8 bases from J, with 5 bases between. The CDR3 has 9 amino acids. Germline V gene lookup returns CDR1 SQVTM and CDR2 ANQGSEA. The CDR3 nucleotides read TGCAGCGTTGGTCAGGGCTACACCTTC. Its protein product is CSVGQGYTF.

The chain joins TRBV6-1 to TRBJ2-1; 8 positions agree with TRBD1. Germline CDR1 reads MNHNS; CDR2 reads SASEGT. The ends lost 2 bases at V and 7 bases at J; junction bases unmatched: 7. This CDR3 is built from 15 residues. The CDR3 bases are TGTGCCAGCAGTGAACAGGGGGCTTTTGGGAATGAGCAGTTCTTC. Its translation: CASSEQGAFGNEQFF.

V gene TRBV5-1 combines with J gene TRBJ2-2, with D maybe TRBD1 (6 bases). The V and J ends lost 1 base and 6 bases respectively, with 13 bases between them. Germline CDR1 is SGHRS and CDR2 is YFSETQ. There are 15 residues in the CDR3. DNA for the CDR3: TGCGCCAGCAGCTTGAAGGGAACAGGGTCCGGGGAGCTGTTTTTT. Encoded protein: CASSLKGTGSGELFF.